A single sample is the source of the 29 T cell receptor beta chains below, sequenced in a study of T cells after yellow fever vaccination. TCRdb fed the 5' RACE reads into MiXCR, producing one record per CDR3 protein. The table lists 400,000 or so distinct CDR3 sequences, around 20% of them singletons. Sample: PBMCs, taken before the yellow fever booster vaccination. These receptors were taken from a man younger than 30 who received the YFV17D yellow fever vaccine.

The chain recombines TRBV12-3 or TRBV12-4 with TRBJ2-1; D is unresolved. CDR3 size: 10 residues. Trimming stripped 5 bases from V and 9 bases from J, with 5 bases between. The CDR3 here is CASSRLEQFF. The CDR3 bases are TGTGCCAGCAGTCGACTTGAGCAGTTCTTC.

V gene TRBV7-9 combines with J gene TRBJ2-3, with 9 bases lining up with TRBD1. Germline CDR1 is SEHNR and CDR2 is FQNEAQ (reference sequence). V trimming: 5 bases; J trimming: 5 bases; junction bases outside the gene matches: 8. This CDR3 spans 15 amino acids. The CDR3 reads CASSRPGQGKDTQYF. CDR3 in DNA: TGTGCCAGCAGCCGACCGGGACAGGGTAAAGATACGCAGTATTTT.

This chain joins TRBV27 and TRBJ2-2; 10 positions agree with TRBD1. The CDR3 is 17 residues long. V dropped 6 bases and J dropped 5; count of bases not matched to a gene: 12. Germline V gene data show CDR1 as MNHEY and CDR2 as SMNVEV (reference sequence). The CDR3 is CASRPGTGVVGTGELFF. The CDR3 DNA is TGTGCCAGCAGACCCGGGACAGGGGTCGTCGGAACCGGGGAGCTGTTTTTT.

This clonotype was observed at least ten times. The chain is built from TRBV20-1 and TRBJ2-7, with D perhaps matching TRBD2 (7 bases). Germline CDR1 reads DFQATT; CDR2 reads SNEGSKA (reference sequence). There are 13 residues in the CDR3. Trimming removed 2 bases at V and 7 bases at J, with 15 bases between. The CDR3 coding sequence is TGCAGTGCTAGATCCGGGGGAGGGGGAGAGCAGTACTTC. Its protein is CSARSGGGGEQYF.

This clonotype appeared a few times. This chain links TRBV7-6 with TRBJ2-4, with D perhaps matching TRBD1 or TRBD2 (6 bases each). Germline lookup yields CDR1 SGHVS and CDR2 FNYEAQ. CDR3 length: 18 residues. The ends were cut back, 1 base at V and 2 bases at J, with 18 bases in the middle. The CDR3 region is CASSLDPFRGAPKNIQYF. The CDR3 coding sequence is TGTGCCAGCAGCTTAGACCCCTTTAGGGGGGCCCCCAAAAACATTCAGTACTTC.

This CDR3 is CASSLRQGFNEKLFF. The CDR3 DNA reads TGTGCCAGCAGTCTTCGACAGGGGTTTAATGAAAAACTGTTTTTT. This chain connects TRBV27 to TRBJ1-4, with 8 positions matching TRBD1. The trim removed 5 bases at V and 4 bases at J, leaving 6 bases unmatched. The CDR3 consists of 15 residues. Germline loops: CDR1 MNHEY, CDR2 SMNVEV (reference sequence).

V and J are TRBV6-2 or TRBV6-3 and TRBJ2-5; D is perhaps TRBD1 or TRBD2 (5 bases each). The V and J ends lost 2 bases and 4 bases respectively, with 17 bases between them. CDR1 and CDR2 (germline): MNHEY, SVGEGT. The CDR3 loop spans 16 amino acids. The CDR3: CASSYGAGDHRETQYF. The CDR3 DNA is TGTGCCAGCAGTTACGGGGCTGGGGACCACCGAGAGACCCAGTACTTC.

The chain combines TRBV6-2 or TRBV6-3 with TRBJ2-1, with 8 bases that match TRBD2. Germline V gene data show CDR1 as MNHEY and CDR2 as SVGEGT. V shed 5 bases, J shed 0 bases, and the junction held 6 bases outside the gene matches. The length of the CDR3 is 16 residues. The CDR3 DNA sequence: TGTGCCAGCAGTGGGAGCGGGGGCCGCTCCTACAATGAGCAGTTCTTC. Translating it yields CASSGSGGRSYNEQFF.

This clonotype showed up just a few times. The chain recombines TRBV5-1 with TRBJ2-7; 9 positions agree with TRBD2. From germline, CDR1 is SGHRS and CDR2 YFSETQ. Trimming cost V 0 bases and J 6 bases; bases outside gene matches: 10. The CDR3 runs to 16 residues. The CDR3 nucleotides are TGCGCCAGCAGCTTGGTCGCGGGGGGGTCGACGGCCGAGCAGTACTTC. Protein: CASSLVAGGSTAEQYF.

This clonotype has ten or more counts. The chain has TRBV12-3 or TRBV12-4 and TRBJ1-1; a possible D gene is TRBD1 (5 bases). Trimming cost V 3 bases and J 2 bases, with 13 bases left between them. This CDR3 region has 15 residues. The CDR3 DNA reads TGTGCCAGCAGTTTTGGTGGGACGGTAAACACTGAAGCTTTCTTT. Amino acids: CASSFGGTVNTEAFF.

This clonotype was detected only a few times. The V and J genes are TRBV4-3 and TRBJ1-4; 12 bases match TRBD1. Germline V lookup: CDR1 LGHNA, CDR2 YSLEER. The junction had 9 bases not matched to a gene; V was cut back by 4 bases and J by 6 bases. CDR3 length equals 17 residues. This chain's CDR3 is CASSPLGQGAKDEKLFF. The CDR3 bases are TGCGCCAGCAGCCCGCTGGGACAGGGGGCAAAAGATGAAAAACTGTTTTTT.

The rearrangement joins TRBV5-5 to TRBJ2-5; 12 nucleotides align to TRBD1. The germline gives CDR1 SGHKS, CDR2 YYEKEE (reference sequence). V lost 5 bases to trimming and J lost 4 bases; unmatched junction nucleotides: 9. This CDR3 is built from 16 residues. This CDR3 reads CASSPPPGQGAETQYF. The CDR3 region has the DNA TGTGCCAGCAGTCCACCGCCGGGACAGGGGGCAGAGACCCAGTACTTC.

There are a few counts of this clonotype. J is TRBJ2-1 and V is TRBV24-1; D perhaps matches TRBD2 (7 bases). Germline assignment: CDR1 KGHDR and CDR2 SFDVKD. Trimming pared 3 bases from V and 7 bases from J, leaving 18 bases between. This CDR3 is built from 16 residues. The CDR3 DNA sequence: TGTGCCACCAGTGATCCGGGGGGCCGGACGGCGAATGAGCAGTTCTTC. It codes for CATSDPGGRTANEQFF.

This clonotype was seen once. The chain combines TRBV28 with TRBJ2-3, with D possibly matching TRBD1 (5 bases). CDR1 is MDHEN and CDR2 is SYDVKM in the germline V gene. This CDR3 comprises 16 residues. V lost 1 base, J lost 0 bases, and 11 bases lay in between. The CDR3 sequence is CASSLFRVPSTDTQYF. DNA for the CDR3: TGTGCCAGCAGTTTATTCAGGGTCCCTAGCACAGATACGCAGTATTTT. The whole variable domain, filled in from reference TRBV28 and TRBJ2-3, reads DVKVTQSSRYLVKRTGEKVFLECVQDMDHENMFWYRQDPGLGLRLIYFSYDVKMKEKGDIPEGYSVSREKKERFSLILESASTNQTSMYLCASSLFRVPSTDTQYFGPGTRLTVL.

The chain's CDR3 is CASARYIGGSYEQYF. Here the CDR3 DNA reads TGTGCCAGCGCGCGTTACATAGGAGGGTCCTACGAGCAGTACTTC. This chain joins TRBV6-5 and TRBJ2-7, with TRBD2 as a possible D gene (6 bases). The CDR3 covers 15 residues. V was shortened by 8 bases and J by 1 base, with 18 bases between the two germline ends. CDR1 and CDR2 from the germline V gene are MNHEY and SVGAGI.

V usage is TRBV11-2 and J usage is TRBJ2-7; 7 bases map to TRBD1. Germline loops: CDR1 SGHAT, CDR2 FQNNGV. The CDR3 runs 16 residues. The V and J ends lost 0 bases and 0 bases, in that order; junction bases with no gene match: 5. The CDR3 bases are TGTGCCAGCAGCTTAGAGGGACAGACGAGCTCCTACGAGCAGTACTTC. Its translation is CASSLEGQTSSYEQYF.

A few counts support this clonotype. This chain joins TRBV7-3 and TRBJ1-1; no firm D call. The CDR3 has 15 residues. Trimming left V 3 bases short and J 4 bases short, with 15 bases between. Germline V gene lookup returns CDR1 SGHTA and CDR2 FQGTGA. In nucleotides, the CDR3 is TGTGCCAGCAGCTTGGGTCAAGACTTGAGCACTGAAGCTTTCTTT. Residues: CASSLGQDLSTEAFF.

A few counts support this clonotype. CDR3 DNA: TGTGCCAGCAGATGGACTAACGCGAACACCGGGGAGCTGTTTTTT. It encodes CASRWTNANTGELFF. The chain has TRBV12-3 or TRBV12-4 and TRBJ2-2, with D perhaps matching TRBD2 (6 bases). The V end was cut by 6 bases, the J end by 0 bases, with 11 bases between. There are 15 residues in the CDR3.

This sequence joins TRBV7-2 and TRBJ1-3; weak D call: TRBD1 (6 bases). The CDR3 is 12 amino acids. In germline, CDR1 is SGHTA, CDR2 FQGNSA. Trimming removed 6 bases from V and 8 bases from J, with 11 bases in between. The DNA of the CDR3 is TGTGCCAGCAGTTCACAGGGACACACCATATATTTT. Translating gives CASSSQGHTIYF.

This chain uses TRBV7-2 with TRBJ2-5; 16 nucleotides match TRBD2. The length of the CDR3 is 19 residues. J gave up 1 base and V 4 bases, and 9 bases lay outside the gene matches. Germline assignment: CDR1 SGHTA and CDR2 FQGNSA. In DNA, the CDR3 is TGTGCCAGCAGCTCGCCCGGGACTAGCGGGGGGGGCCTCCAAGAGACCCAGTACTTC. It codes for CASSSPGTSGGGLQETQYF.

The CDR3 loop reads CASSSNVGITGANVLTF. CDR3 in DNA: TGCGCCAGCAGCTCAAACGTGGGGATCACTGGGGCCAACGTCCTGACTTTC. The V and J genes are TRBV4-3 and TRBJ2-6; D remains unclear. Between the trimmed V and J ends, which lost 5 bases and 2 bases, there was a span of 16 bases. Germline V gene lookup returns CDR1 LGHNA and CDR2 YSLEER. The CDR3 consists of 17 residues.

The CDR3 reads CASSYTGGGQEETQYF. Written as DNA, the CDR3 is TGTGCCAGCAGCTACACCGGGGGAGGTCAGGAAGAGACCCAGTACTTC. The chain couples TRBV7-2 to TRBJ2-5; the D gene is possibly TRBD2 (6 bases). V was cut by 4 bases and J by 3 bases, with 18 bases left in between. CDR1 and CDR2 from the germline V gene are SGHTA and FQGNSA. The CDR3 covers 16 residues.

This clonotype was counted a few times. This rearrangement joins TRBV5-1 to TRBJ1-1; possibly TRBD1 for D (6 bases). The CDR3 is 14 amino acids. The germline V gene encodes CDR1 SGHRS and CDR2 YFSETQ. V lost 7 bases and J 1 base, leaving 14 bases between the germline ends. Here the CDR3 reads CASRQQTGNTEAFF. The CDR3 coding sequence is TGCGCCAGCCGCCAGCAGACAGGGAACACTGAAGCTTTCTTT.

This clonotype has only a few counts. The J gene is TRBJ2-3, the V gene TRBV28; TRBD2 might be the D (5 bases). Trimming left V 5 bases short and J 6 bases short, with 9 bases between. The CDR3 is made up of 12 amino acids. Germline-derived CDR1 and CDR2 are MDHEN and SYDVKM. CDR3 region: CASSVLGDTQYF. Written as DNA, the CDR3 is TGTGCCAGCAGTGTACTAGGGGATACGCAGTATTTT.

In this sample, this clonotype turned up a few times. The chain has TRBV20-1 and TRBJ2-3, with 11 bases identical to TRBD2. The CDR3 covers 14 residues. Germline CDR1 reads DFQATT; CDR2 reads SNEGSKA (reference sequence). J was trimmed by 5 bases and V by 7 bases; bases with no gene match: 8. This CDR3 is CSVDSGGAGDTQYF. Here the CDR3 DNA reads TGCAGTGTAGATAGCGGGGGGGCGGGAGATACGCAGTATTTT.

The DNA for the CDR3 is TGCGCCAGCAGCCAAATGTCTGGGGGAAATCAGCCCCAGCATTTT. Protein sequence: CASSQMSGGNQPQHF. This chain uses TRBV4-1 with TRBJ1-5; tentative D call: TRBD1 (5 bases). This CDR3 region has 15 residues. Germline CDR1 MGHRA, CDR2 YSYEKL. V lost 2 bases and J 4 bases, leaving 12 bases between the germline ends.

There are a few counts of this clonotype. The genes are TRBV18 and TRBJ2-3; TRBD1 or TRBD2 may be the D gene (5 bases each). The CDR3 is 13 residues long. Trimming took off 5 bases at V and 4 bases at J, with 10 bases between the two ends. Germline loops: CDR1 KGHSH, CDR2 LQKENI. CDR3 sequence: CASSSGTADTQYF. CDR3 DNA: TGTGCCAGCTCATCGGGGACCGCAGATACGCAGTATTTT.

This clonotype was picked up many times. V usage is TRBV12-3 or TRBV12-4 and J usage is TRBJ1-5; no reliable D call. This CDR3 is built from 13 residues. The V and J ends lost 2 bases and 5 bases respectively, with 7 bases between them. The CDR3 reads CASSLSRDQPQHF. CDR3 DNA: TGTGCCAGCAGTTTATCCCGAGATCAGCCCCAGCATTTT.

In its sample, this clonotype was seen a few times. V usage is TRBV6-1 and J usage is TRBJ1-1, with D perhaps matching TRBD1 (6 bases). The CDR3 runs 11 residues. Germline V CDR1 and CDR2: MNHNS, SASEGT. V shed 7 bases and J shed 8 bases, with 11 bases lying between them. This chain's CDR3 is CASTEGGEAFF. The DNA of the CDR3 is TGTGCCAGCACCGAGGGGGGGGAAGCTTTCTTT.